The table lists the clone carrying this T cell receptor beta chain with a few counts. The sample is drawn from a study of T cell responses to AZD1222 COVID-19 vaccine. Measured with immunoSEQ multiplex PCR; TCRdb has only the in-frame clones, and not every one. The table records about 84,000 clones, 70% to 90% of them present only once. Trimming shortened V by 5 bases and J by 8 bases, and 13 bases separated the two germline ends. The CDR3 runs 14 residues. Germline V gene data show CDR1 as LGHDT and CDR2 as YNNKEL (reference sequence). The specimen was peripheral blood, collected on day 0 of AZD1222 vaccination. The rearrangement links TRBV3-1 (or the pseudogene TRBV3-2) to TRBJ2-6, with D uncertain. This TCR was recovered from an adult in good health. The CDR3 protein is CASSATRDPNVLTF. The CDR3 DNA reads TGTGCCAGCAGCGCCACAAGGGATCCCAACGTCCTGACTTTC.